Shown below are 31 T cell receptor beta chains from a single sample sequenced in a study of T-cell memory formation after mild COVID-19. TCRdb reanalysed the 5' RACE reads using MiXCR and keeps one entry per CDR3 protein. The sample consists of about half a million distinct CDR3 sequences, 18% of them appearing once. Input material: PBMCs or a T cell subset sorted from them (not recorded which). These receptors came from an adult woman who had mild COVID-19 (a few samples of this study predate the infection). Cell type and time point are not known.

As DNA, the CDR3 is TGTGCCAGCAGGAACAGGGGCCGTGAAAAACTGTTTTTT. Translated: CASRNRGREKLFF. The chain is built from TRBV7-8 and TRBJ1-4; 7 positions match TRBD1. The CDR3 has 13 residues. Germline V gene lookup returns CDR1 SGHVS and CDR2 FQNEAQ. With 6 bases clipped from V and 7 bases from J, the junction kept 5 bases outside the gene matches.

V is TRBV6-5 and J is TRBJ2-1; 9 bases fit TRBD2. Germline trimming cut 5 bases from V and 7 bases from J; bases unmatched to any gene: 12. The V gene's germline CDR1 is MNHEY and CDR2 SVGAGI. This CDR3 is 16 amino acids long. CDR3 region: CASSRVSSGKWNEQFF. The CDR3 nucleotides read TGTGCCAGCAGTCGGGTTTCTAGCGGGAAATGGAATGAGCAGTTCTTC.

This clonotype occurred a few times. The chain has TRBV27 and TRBJ2-5; TRBD1 agrees at 7 bases. After removal of 2 bases from V and 1 base from J, the junction contained 4 bases not matched to a gene. Per the germline V gene, CDR1 is MNHEY and CDR2 is SMNVEV (reference sequence). The CDR3 contains 15 residues. CDR3 amino acids: CASSLRWDSQETQYF. CDR3 sequence (DNA): TGTGCCAGCAGTTTAAGGTGGGACAGCCAAGAGACCCAGTACTTC.

This clonotype was seen at least ten times. The genes are TRBV5-1 and TRBJ1-2, with a tentative D call TRBD1 (5 bases). This CDR3 spans 15 amino acids. Trimming cost V 6 bases and J 8 bases, with 23 bases left between them. Germline V gene data show CDR1 as SGHRS and CDR2 as YFSETQ. The DNA for the CDR3 is TGCGCCAGCACGCCCGGGACCCCAAACCTTCCCGGCTACACCTTC. Translated: CASTPGTPNLPGYTF.

The sample holds a few counts of this clonotype. The V call is TRBV12-3 or TRBV12-4, the J call TRBJ2-2; 9 bases match TRBD2. V lost 6 bases to trimming and J lost 5 bases; unmatched junction nucleotides: 7. The CDR3 loop spans 15 amino acids. CDR3 loop: CASSYAGGETGELFF. The CDR3 DNA sequence: TGTGCCAGCAGCTATGCGGGGGGGGAGACCGGGGAGCTGTTTTTT.

This chain uses TRBV7-9 with TRBJ1-1, with D tentatively TRBD1 (5 bases). With 2 bases removed from V and 5 bases from J, the gap between germline ends came to 12 bases. This CDR3 spans 14 amino acids. The germline CDR1 and CDR2 sequences are SEHNR and FQNEAQ (reference sequence). The CDR3 DNA follows: TGTGCCAGCAGCTTATTCGTCGGGGGGACTGAAGCTTTCTTT. Protein: CASSLFVGGTEAFF.

This clonotype has at least ten counts. CDR3 sequence: CASRGLAGRSEQFF. For the CDR3, the DNA is TGTGCCAGCAGGGGACTAGCGGGACGTAGTGAGCAGTTCTTC. This chain links TRBV6-2 or TRBV6-3 with TRBJ2-1; the match to TRBD2 covers 13 bases. Germline-derived CDR1 and CDR2 are MNHEY and SVGEGT. V shed 6 bases, J shed 9 bases, and the junction held 5 bases outside the gene matches. The CDR3 covers 14 residues.

This clonotype was observed a few times. V gene TRBV19 combines with J gene TRBJ2-7; D is perhaps TRBD1 (6 bases). Germline CDR1 reads LNHDA; CDR2 reads SQIVND (reference sequence). The CDR3 sequence is 13 residues long. Trimming removed 4 bases from V and 2 bases from J, with 9 bases in between. CDR3 nucleotides: TGTGCCAGTAGTAATGGACAGACCTACGAGCAGTACTTC. This sequence encodes CASSNGQTYEQYF.

This clonotype was observed a handful of times. The rearrangement links TRBV12-3 or TRBV12-4 to TRBJ2-1; no firm D call. V was shortened by 5 bases and J by 10 bases, with 9 bases between the two germline ends. CDR3 length equals 11 residues. CDR3 loop: CASSQTIEQFF. The CDR3 DNA reads as TGTGCCAGCAGTCAGACGATCGAGCAGTTCTTC.

The sample holds a few counts of this clonotype. The chain has TRBV10-3 and TRBJ2-7; either TRBD1 or TRBD2 may fit D (5 bases each). Deletions cut 4 bases from V and 6 bases from J, with 13 bases between. Per the germline V gene, CDR1 is ENHRY and CDR2 is SYGVKD. This CDR3 contains 13 residues. CDR3 nucleotide sequence: TGTGCCATCAGTGGGGGGACGGCTCGCGAGCAGTACTTC. Translated: CAISGGTAREQYF.

The rearrangement joins TRBV20-1 to TRBJ2-1; D might be TRBD1 or TRBD2, each matching 7 bases. Trimming took 6 bases from V and 7 from J, leaving 28 bases between them. The CDR3 length is 17 residues. Germline values: CDR1 DFQATT, CDR2 SNEGSKA (reference sequence). CDR3 bases: TGCAGTGCGGAGCCAGGGGGAGGGGCTAACCTCGGTAATGAGCAGTTCTTC. Amino acid sequence: CSAEPGGGANLGNEQFF.

The chain combines TRBV3-1 with TRBJ2-1; the D is unclear. The V and J ends lost 4 bases and 12 bases respectively, with 16 bases between them. Germline lookup yields CDR1 LGHDT and CDR2 YNNKEL (reference sequence). The CDR3 loop spans 13 amino acids. In DNA form, the CDR3 reads TGTGCCAGCAGCCCAAGCGACCCCCGCGGGCAGTTCTTC. Protein product: CASSPSDPRGQFF.

This clonotype appeared a few times. This sequence joins TRBV19 and TRBJ1-5, with a tentative D call TRBD1 (6 bases). Trimming removed 3 bases at V and 6 bases at J, with 18 bases between. This CDR3 is 16 amino acids long. Germline V gene data show CDR1 as LNHDA and CDR2 as SQIVND (reference sequence). The CDR3 spells CASSMGWAGGGQPQHF. The DNA for the CDR3 is TGTGCCAGTAGTATGGGTTGGGCAGGAGGGGGTCAGCCCCAGCATTTT. Using reference TRBV19 and TRBJ1-5 for the parts outside the CDR3, the full variable domain is DGGITQSPKYLFRKEGQNVTLSCEQNLNHDAMYWYRQDPGQGLRLIYYSQIVNDFQKGDIAEGYSVSREKKESFPLTVTSAQKNPTAFYLCASSMGWAGGGQPQHFGDGTRLSIL.

This chain uses TRBV7-2 with TRBJ2-3; D gene unclear. Germline assignment: CDR1 SGHTA and CDR2 FQGNSA. This CDR3 spans 16 amino acids. V shed 0 bases and J shed 3 bases, with 13 bases lying between them. The chain's CDR3 is CASSLALGAGTDTQYF. CDR3 sequence (DNA): TGTGCCAGCAGCTTAGCATTGGGTGCAGGAACAGATACGCAGTATTTT.

This chain links TRBV29-1 with TRBJ2-3, with 7 bases lining up with TRBD1. The CDR3 loop spans 14 amino acids. Germline loops: CDR1 SQVTM, CDR2 ANQGSEA. The V segment lost 7 bases and the J segment 3 bases; nucleotides outside the gene matches: 10. The CDR3 is CSAETGTVTDTQYF. The DNA of the CDR3 is TGCAGCGCGGAAACCGGGACAGTAACAGATACGCAGTATTTT.

This clonotype was seen only once. The chain employs TRBV5-1 and TRBJ2-2; 9 bases align to TRBD1. Germline CDR1 and CDR2: SGHRS and YFSETQ. The CDR3 is 16 residues long. Losses at the gene ends were 4 bases for V and 7 bases for J; bases not matched to a gene: 11. DNA for the CDR3: TGCGCCAGCAGCCTTGGGACAGGGCTTCGCGTCGGGGAGCTGTTTTTT. It is translated as CASSLGTGLRVGELFF.

The V call is TRBV7-2, the J call TRBJ2-3; D may be TRBD1 (5 bases). Germline assignment: CDR1 SGHTA and CDR2 FQGNSA. V lost 4 bases to trimming and J lost 3 bases, with 17 bases between them. The CDR3 consists of 16 residues. CDR3 region: CASSSGLRKGTDTQYF. CDR3 DNA sequence: TGTGCCAGCAGCTCCGGTCTGCGGAAGGGGACAGATACGCAGTATTTT.

This clonotype has just a few counts. The gene calls are TRBV20-1 and TRBJ2-1; no clear D gene. V shed 7 bases and J shed 5 bases, with 15 bases lying between them. Per germline, CDR1 DFQATT and CDR2 SNEGSKA (reference sequence). CDR3 length: 13 amino acids. CDR3 amino acids: CSVPHDTNNEQFF. For the CDR3, the DNA is TGCAGTGTTCCACATGACACCAACAATGAGCAGTTCTTC.

This chain joins TRBV15 and TRBJ1-5, with a tentative D call TRBD1 (5 bases). The CDR3 covers 13 residues. V was trimmed by 1 base and J by 12 bases, leaving 13 bases between them. In germline, CDR1 is LNHNV, CDR2 YYDKDF (reference sequence). CDR3 nucleotides: TGTGCCACCAGCAGAGGTCCCGGGGGGGGCCAGCATTTT. Residues: CATSRGPGGGQHF.

The gene calls are TRBV11-2 and TRBJ1-5, with no clear D. Trimming left V 2 bases short and J 7 bases short, with 6 bases between. This CDR3 spans 12 amino acids. From germline, CDR1 is SGHAT and CDR2 FQNNGV. Here the CDR3 DNA reads TGTGCCAGCAGCTTATTAGGGCAGCCCCAGCATTTT. It specifies CASSLLGQPQHF.

This clonotype was recorded a few times. This chain connects TRBV2 to TRBJ2-5; D possibly corresponds to TRBD2 (5 bases). Between the trimmed V and J ends, which lost 4 bases and 2 bases, there was a span of 14 bases. CDR3 size: 15 residues. Germline CDR1 and CDR2: SNHLY and FYNNEI. CDR3 nucleotide sequence: TGTGCCAGCAGTGGAGGAGGCTGGATGCAAGAGACCCAGTACTTC. Its translation is CASSGGGWMQETQYF. Full variable domain (missing parts from reference TRBV2 and TRBJ2-5): EPEVTQTPSHQVTQMGQEVILRCVPISNHLYFYWYRQILGQKVEFLVSFYNNEISEKSEIFDDQFSVERPDGSNFTLKIRSTKLEDSAMYFCASSGGGWMQETQYFGPGTRLLVL.

The chain has TRBV10-3 and TRBJ1-2; possible D gene TRBD1, 5 bases. The CDR3 consists of 17 residues. Germline CDR1 and CDR2: ENHRY and SYGVKD. V lost 0 bases, J lost 4 bases, and 18 bases lay in between. The chain's CDR3 is CAISESLSKGDGYGYTF. The CDR3 DNA reads as TGTGCCATCAGTGAGTCGTTATCGAAAGGGGATGGCTATGGCTACACCTTC.

The rearrangement joins TRBV7-2 to TRBJ2-3; TRBD2 aligns across 9 bases. The V and J ends lost 3 bases and 9 bases, in that order; junction bases with no gene match: 7. Germline values: CDR1 SGHTA, CDR2 FQGNSA. The CDR3 contains 14 residues. The CDR3 protein is CASSLLSGGLTQYF. The CDR3 DNA reads as TGTGCCAGCAGCTTGTTGAGCGGGGGGCTGACGCAGTATTTT.

This chain connects TRBV20-1 to TRBJ2-1; 7 positions agree with TRBD1. V gave up 1 base and J gave up 8 bases; unmatched junction bases: 2. Germline assignment: CDR1 DFQATT and CDR2 SNEGSKA (reference sequence). CDR3 length: 12 residues. The CDR3 region is CSARGQGYEQFF. CDR3 nucleotides: TGCAGTGCTAGAGGACAGGGATATGAGCAGTTCTTC.

The table lists this clonotype with many counts. Mismatch with germline at one junction end may stem from a read error. The chain couples TRBV7-7 to TRBJ2-2, with 8 bases matching TRBD1. The CDR3 consists of 16 residues. The germline gives CDR1 SSHAT, CDR2 FNYEAQ (reference sequence). CDR3: CASSLAAGGRTGELFF. The CDR3 DNA reads TGTGCTAGCAGCTTAGCGGCAGGGGGCAGGACCGGGGAGCTGTTTTTT.

J is TRBJ2-2 and V is TRBV5-1; 8 bases map to TRBD1. Germline lookup yields CDR1 SGHRS and CDR2 YFSETQ. This CDR3 has 15 amino acids. The V gene end was trimmed by 7 bases and the J gene end by 2 bases; junction bases not matched to a gene: 7. The chain's CDR3 is CASAGQGTNTGELFF. In DNA, the CDR3 is TGCGCCAGCGCTGGACAGGGAACTAACACCGGGGAGCTGTTTTTT. Full variable domain (outside the CDR3, taken from reference TRBV5-1 and TRBJ2-2): KAGVTQTPRYLIKTRGQQVTLSCSPISGHRSVSWYQQTPGQGLQFLFEYFSETQRNKGNFPGRFSGRQFSNSRSEMNVSTLELGDSALYLCASAGQGTNTGELFFGEGSRLTVL.

This clonotype was seen more than once but under ten times. The gene calls are TRBV5-1 and TRBJ2-1, with 11 bases aligning to TRBD2. CDR1 is SGHRS and CDR2 is YFSETQ in the germline V gene. J was trimmed by 4 bases and V by 4 bases; bases with no gene match: 4. This CDR3 region has 15 residues. CDR3 amino acids: CASSPRLAGYNEQFF. The CDR3 region has the DNA TGCGCCAGCAGCCCCCGACTAGCGGGGTACAATGAGCAGTTCTTC.

This clonotype was seen a handful of times. A read error may account for a junction end that differs from germline. The chain joins TRBV12-3 or TRBV12-4 to TRBJ1-1; TRBD1 matches at 8 bases. CDR3 length: 15 residues. The CDR3 reads CASSPPWTGSTEAFF. For the CDR3, the DNA is TGTGCCAGCAGTCCGCCCTGGACAGGGAGCACTGAAGCCTTCTTT.

In its sample, this clonotype was seen a few times. The chain carries TRBV19 and TRBJ1-5; D is uncertain. CDR3 length: 14 amino acids. Trimming cost V 7 bases and J 6 bases, with 16 bases left between them. The germline gives CDR1 LNHDA, CDR2 SQIVND (reference sequence). CDR3 DNA sequence: TGTGCCAGTAACTCCGGTTGGGGAGTTCAGCCCCAGCATTTT. Protein: CASNSGWGVQPQHF.

This chain uses TRBV13 with TRBJ1-1; no clear D gene. The CDR3 contains 14 residues. The V gene lost 6 bases and the J gene lost 5 bases, with 16 bases spanning the gap. Germline V gene data show CDR1 as PRHDT and CDR2 as FYEKMQ (reference sequence). The CDR3 nucleotides read TGTGCCAGCAGGAGAAGAGGGCGCGAGACTGAAGCTTTCTTT. Its translation is CASRRRGRETEAFF.

This clonotype occurred a few times. This sequence joins TRBV5-4 and TRBJ2-7; 13 bases agree with TRBD2. The CDR3 consists of 15 residues. The V and J ends lost 2 bases and 9 bases, in that order; junction bases with no gene match: 8. Germline CDR1 is SGHNT and CDR2 is YYREEE (reference sequence). DNA of the CDR3: TGTGCCAGCAGCTTTGGACTAGCGGGGGCGGCAACGCAGTACTTC. This encodes CASSFGLAGAATQYF.